This T cell receptor beta chain appears in the sequencing data of a study of blood T cells in healthy people across ages. At least 6 micrograms of total RNA were extracted per sample. The authors ran a second PCR of about 7 to 11 cycles using a sample-barcoded 5' primer and a J-beta primer mix. Individual samples furnished no less than 3 million CDR3-containing paired-end reads apiece. TCRdb re-derived calls from the 5' RACE reads in MiXCR, one entry per CDR3 protein. The repertoire includes roughly 1.9 million distinct CDR3 sequences, about two fifths of them detected once, and more than 20% sits in the top ten. The clonotype comes from a human donor in good health. Sequenced material: blood.

CDR3 sequence reads: CASRPNLLAGGYTGELFF. The CDR3 nucleotides are TGTGCCAGCAGACCGAACCTTCTAGCGGGGGGGTACACCGGGGAGCTGTTTTTT. The chain has TRBV27 and TRBJ2-2; TRBD2 matches at 12 bases. CDR3 length equals 18 residues. CDR1 MNHEY and CDR2 SMNVEV come from the germline V gene (reference sequence). After removal of 6 bases from V and 3 bases from J, the junction contained 11 bases not matched to a gene.